This TCR beta chain was recovered during a study of blood T cell repertoires in COVID-19. In the study overall: Whether acute or convalescent, the COVID-19 samples came from the United States, Italy and Spain. From T cells, B-cell-depleted T cells, or PBMCs came the material, which was cDNA or gDNA.

V lost 0 bases, J lost 4 bases, and 13 bases lay in between. The germline V gene has CDR1 SGHTA and CDR2 FQGNSA. The CDR3 runs to 15 residues. As handled by the study authors: Estimates of nucleated cell counts were drawn from the amplification of reference gene primers. Profiling relied on immunoSEQ multiplex PCR, and the TCRdb table lists in-frame clones only, not all of them. V and J calls and clone size are given by that table; D and trimming were obtained from the DNA. Of around 81,000 clones listed, about 86% are singletons. This chain joins TRBV7-2 and TRBJ2-7; tentative D call: TRBD1 (6 bases). This clonotype was obtained from a woman of 80 years or more with acute or convalescent COVID-19. Sequenced sample: peripheral blood. The CDR3 loop reads CASSLAGTFYYEQYF. In nucleotides, the CDR3 is TGTGCCAGCAGCTTAGCCGGGACATTCTATTACGAGCAGTACTTC.